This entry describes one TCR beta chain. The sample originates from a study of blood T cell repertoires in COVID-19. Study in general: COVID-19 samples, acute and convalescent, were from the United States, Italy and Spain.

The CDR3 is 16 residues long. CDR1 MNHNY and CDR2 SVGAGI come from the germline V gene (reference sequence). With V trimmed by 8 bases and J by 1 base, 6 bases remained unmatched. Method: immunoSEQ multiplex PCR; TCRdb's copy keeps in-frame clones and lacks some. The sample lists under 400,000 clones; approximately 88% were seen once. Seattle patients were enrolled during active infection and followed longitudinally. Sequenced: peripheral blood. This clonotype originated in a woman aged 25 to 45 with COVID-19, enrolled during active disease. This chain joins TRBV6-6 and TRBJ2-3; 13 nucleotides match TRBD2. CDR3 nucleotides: TGTGCCAGCGGACCAGGGACTAGCGGGGGCACAGATACGCAGTATTTT. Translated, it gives CASGPGTSGGTDTQYF.